Shown below are 20 T cell receptor beta chains from a single sample sequenced in a study of CD8 T cells in Susac syndrome. A quantity of about 0.45 to 1 ug RNA underwent reverse transcription using random hexamers. Each CDR3 protein gets one entry after TCRdb re-called the immunoSEQ multiplex PCR reads with MiXCR. The sample consists of a few hundred thousand distinct CDR3 sequences, about 91% of them appearing once. The sequenced sample consisted of CD4+ T cells from PBMCs. These receptors all come from a human donor with multiple sclerosis.

The chain joins TRBV7-2 to TRBJ2-1; TRBD2 matches 11 bases. Looked up from germline, CDR1 is SGHTA and CDR2 is FQGNSA. The CDR3 sequence is 16 residues long. The V and J ends lost 0 bases and 4 bases, in that order; junction bases with no gene match: 2. In nucleotides, the CDR3 is TGTGCCAGCAGCTTAGCGCCTAGCGGGGGGTACAATGAGCAGTTCTTC. Encoded protein: CASSLAPSGGYNEQFF.

The rearrangement joins TRBV20-1 to TRBJ1-3; the D is unclear. Per germline, CDR1 DFQATT and CDR2 SNEGSKA (reference sequence). This CDR3 is 14 amino acids long. V dropped 0 bases and J dropped 6 bases, with 12 bases sitting between them. The CDR3 loop is CSARDGGPVNTIYF. The CDR3, as DNA: TGCAGTGCTAGAGATGGAGGACCGGTAAACACCATATATTTT.

The chain combines TRBV29-1 with TRBJ2-7, with 7 nucleotides matching TRBD1. With 3 bases clipped from V and 5 bases from J, the junction kept 10 bases outside the gene matches. The CDR3 is 14 amino acids. CDR1 is SQVTM and CDR2 is ANQGSEA in the germline V gene. The CDR3 sequence: CSVEVIGGFDEQYF. CDR3 in DNA: TGCAGCGTTGAGGTTATAGGGGGCTTCGACGAGCAGTACTTC.

V and J are TRBV7-2 and TRBJ2-1; D is possibly TRBD2 (5 bases). The CDR3 contains 15 residues. The V end lost 0 bases, the J end lost 4 bases, and 10 bases lay between the germline ends. CDR1 and CDR2 (germline): SGHTA, FQGNSA. The CDR3 sequence is CASSLAAEAYNEQFF. CDR3 coding DNA: TGTGCCAGCAGCTTAGCAGCGGAAGCTTACAATGAGCAGTTCTTC.

This chain connects TRBV3-1 to TRBJ2-1, with TRBD2 as a possible D gene (7 bases). CDR3 length equals 17 residues. The germline gives CDR1 LGHDT, CDR2 YNNKEL (reference sequence). Trimming cost V 4 bases and J 1 base, with 17 bases left between them. The CDR3 DNA is TGTGCCAGCAGCCCCGGGATCCGGGGGGCATCCTACAATGAGCAGTTCTTC. It encodes CASSPGIRGASYNEQFF.

CDR3 bases: TGCAGCGTTACCCGGACAGGGGCCGACGAGCAGTACTTC. As protein: CSVTRTGADEQYF. The J gene is TRBJ2-7, the V gene TRBV29-1, with TRBD1 matching 9 bases. The junction had 7 bases not matched to a gene; V was cut back by 5 bases and J by 5 bases. The CDR3 runs 13 residues. Germline V gene sequence: CDR1 SQVTM, CDR2 ANQGSEA.

This clonotype has more than one count but fewer than ten. The chain recombines TRBV11-2 with TRBJ2-5, with 10 bases that match TRBD2. Germline CDR1 is SGHAT and CDR2 is FQNNGV. CDR3 length: 16 amino acids. J gave up 5 bases and V 5 bases, and 11 bases lay outside the gene matches. The CDR3 bases are TGTGCCAGCAGCAAGGGGGCTAGCGGGAGTATGGAGACCCAGTACTTC. This codes for CASSKGASGSMETQYF.

J is TRBJ2-2 and V is TRBV19, with D perhaps matching TRBD2 (6 bases). Germline CDR1 and CDR2: LNHDA and SQIVND (reference sequence). This CDR3 is built from 15 residues. V lost 7 bases to trimming and J lost 3 bases, with 15 bases between them. The CDR3 nucleotides are TGTGCCAGTACCCCATACGGGGACTACACCGGGGAGCTGTTTTTT. Residues: CASTPYGDYTGELFF.

J is TRBJ2-7 and V is TRBV5-5, with 11 bases lining up with TRBD2. V dropped 4 bases and J dropped 4; count of bases not matched to a gene: 4. The germline V gene has CDR1 SGHKS and CDR2 YYEKEE (reference sequence). CDR3 length: 14 residues. DNA of the CDR3: TGTGCCAGCAGCCAAGGGACTAGCGGATACGAGCAGTACTTC. Its translation: CASSQGTSGYEQYF. Full variable domain (rest looked up from reference TRBV5-5 and TRBJ2-7): DAGVTQSPTHLIKTRGQQVTLRCSPISGHKSVSWYQQVLGQGPQFIFQYYEKEERGRGNFPDRFSARQFPNYSSELNVNALLLGDSALYLCASSQGTSGYEQYFGPGTRLTVT.

This sequence joins TRBV12-3 or TRBV12-4 and TRBJ2-7, with 7 nucleotides matching TRBD2. The CDR3 length is 18 residues. Unmatched junction bases numbered 26, after V lost 6 bases and J lost 9 bases. The CDR3 region is CASSWGSASGSPSGGQYF. The DNA of the CDR3 is TGTGCCAGCAGCTGGGGTTCCGCCTCGGGGAGTCCCTCGGGGGGGCAGTACTTC.

V gene TRBV6-2 or TRBV6-3 combines with J gene TRBJ1-1; D gene ambiguous. Germline-derived CDR1 and CDR2 are MNHEY and SVGEGT. CDR3 length: 18 amino acids. V shed 4 bases and J shed 1 base, with 22 bases lying between them. DNA for the CDR3: TGTGCCAGCAGTTTCCTCATAGAGCCAACCTCCAAGAACACTGAAGCTTTCTTT. It specifies CASSFLIEPTSKNTEAFF.

V and J are TRBV7-3 and TRBJ1-2; 9 positions agree with TRBD1. Trimming removed 0 bases from V and 8 bases from J; junction bases left unmatched: 4. CDR3 size: 14 residues. Germline V gives CDR1 SGHTA, CDR2 FQGTGA. For the CDR3, the DNA is TGTGCCAGCAGCTTAACGGGGACAGGGCAAGGCTACACCTTC. Its translation: CASSLTGTGQGYTF.

V and J are TRBV5-6 and TRBJ2-3, with a weak D call TRBD2 (7 bases). V was cut by 4 bases and J by 1 base, with 19 bases left in between. This CDR3 has 17 residues. CDR1 and CDR2 (germline): SGHDT, YYEEEE. The CDR3, as DNA: TGTGCCAGCAGCATCGGACTAGACAGGACAGGCACAGATACGCAGTATTTT. It translates to CASSIGLDRTGTDTQYF.

V and J are TRBV7-9 and TRBJ2-1, with 10 nucleotides matching TRBD2. After removal of 5 bases from V and 0 bases from J, the junction contained 4 bases not matched to a gene. Germline-derived CDR1 and CDR2 are SEHNR and FQNEAQ (reference sequence). This CDR3 is 16 amino acids long. CDR3 residues: CASSRLAGISYNEQFF. In DNA form, the CDR3 reads TGTGCCAGCAGCCGACTAGCGGGCATCTCCTACAATGAGCAGTTCTTC.

The chain is built from TRBV29-1 and TRBJ2-5, with D possibly being TRBD2 (6 bases). The CDR3 consists of 14 residues. CDR1 and CDR2 (germline): SQVTM, ANQGSEA. V was clipped by 4 bases and J by 5 bases, with 17 bases between them. The CDR3 sequence: CSVGGVGAGETQYF. The CDR3 bases are TGCAGCGTTGGCGGGGTCGGAGCGGGTGAGACCCAGTACTTC.

This chain joins TRBV20-1 and TRBJ1-5, with TRBD1 matching over 8 bases. Germline-derived CDR1 and CDR2 are DFQATT and SNEGSKA (reference sequence). The ends lost 1 base at V and 2 bases at J; junction bases unmatched: 1. This CDR3 spans 14 amino acids. The CDR3 loop reads CSARADRGNQPQHF. The CDR3 nucleotides read TGCAGTGCTAGAGCGGACAGGGGCAATCAGCCCCAGCATTTT.

Here the CDR3 reads CASSYSGGRGIDTQYF. The CDR3 DNA follows: TGCGCCAGCAGCTACTCAGGCGGGAGGGGTATCGATACGCAGTATTTT. The chain uses TRBV5-1 and TRBJ2-3; the match to TRBD2 covers 9 bases. The length of the CDR3 is 16 residues. The V gene end was trimmed by 3 bases and the J gene end by 6 bases; junction bases not matched to a gene: 11. Germline V gene lookup returns CDR1 SGHRS and CDR2 YFSETQ.

The chain is built from TRBV18 and TRBJ2-7, with TRBD2 matching over 8 bases. There are 18 residues in the CDR3. Germline V lookup: CDR1 KGHSH, CDR2 LQKENI. J gave up 1 base and V 3 bases, and 14 bases lay outside the gene matches. The CDR3 coding sequence is TGTGCCAGCTCACCCGTTGGTAGCGGGACCTTGATTTCCTACGAGCAGTACTTC. This gives the protein CASSPVGSGTLISYEQYF.

V is TRBV6-5 and J is TRBJ2-3; possibly TRBD2 for D (6 bases). Germline CDR1 MNHEY, CDR2 SVGAGI. CDR3 length: 17 amino acids. Trimming shortened V by 0 bases and J by 0 bases, and 13 bases separated the two germline ends. The CDR3 bases are TGTGCCAGCAGTTACTCAGTGGAGGGGATTAGCACAGATACGCAGTATTTT. Translating gives CASSYSVEGISTDTQYF.

This clonotype has only a few counts. The chain links TRBV7-9 to TRBJ1-2; D not certain. Trimming pared 3 bases from V and 4 bases from J, leaving 9 bases between. The CDR3 loop spans 13 amino acids. Per germline, CDR1 SEHNR and CDR2 FQNEAQ (reference sequence). Here the CDR3 DNA reads TGTGCCAGCAGCTTTGGCCAGAGCTATGGCTACACCTTC. Translated: CASSFGQSYGYTF.